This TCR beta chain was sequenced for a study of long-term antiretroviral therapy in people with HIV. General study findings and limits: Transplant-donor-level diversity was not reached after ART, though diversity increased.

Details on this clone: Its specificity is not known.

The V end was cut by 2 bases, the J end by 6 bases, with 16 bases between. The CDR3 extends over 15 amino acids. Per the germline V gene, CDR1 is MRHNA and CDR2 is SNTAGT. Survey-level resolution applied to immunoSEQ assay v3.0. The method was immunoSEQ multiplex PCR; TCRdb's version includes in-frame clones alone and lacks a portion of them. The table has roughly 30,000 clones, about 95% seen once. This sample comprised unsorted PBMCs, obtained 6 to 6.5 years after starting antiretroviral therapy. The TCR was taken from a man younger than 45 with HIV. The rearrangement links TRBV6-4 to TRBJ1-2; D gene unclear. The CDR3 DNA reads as TGTGCCAGCAGTGACGGTGGGGTCCCCTTGAATGGCTACACCTTC. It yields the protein CASSDGGVPLNGYTF.